The rows below give T cell receptor beta chains drawn from one sample of a study of T-cell reconstitution after alpha-beta-depleted transplantation in children. TCRdb re-called the PCR reads through MiXCR, storing one row per CDR3 protein. The table has some 390,000 distinct CDR3 sequences, around 21% seen once. This sample comprised PBMCs from the stem cell graft donor, obtained from the stem cell graft. The source is a human donor who donated a stem cell graft to a child with acute myeloid leukemia. The CDR3 runs from the conserved cysteine through the conserved F or W. The D gene is left open where the match is weak. Part of the rows lack a size; the others show once, few, many or a class for expanded clones.

abundance: few
d_gene: TRBD2
v_gene: TRBV27
j_gene: TRBJ2-7
CDR3nt: TGTGCCAGCACCAAAAGAAGCGGGACTACTGACTACGAGCAGTACTTC
CDR3aa: CASTKRSGTTDYEQYF

abundance: -
d_gene: TRBD2
v_gene: TRBV24-1
j_gene: TRBJ2-2
CDR3nt: TGTGCCACCAGTGATTTGCCTGCGGGAGGGCCGAACACCGGGGAGCTGTTTTTT
CDR3aa: CATSDLPAGGPNTGELFF

abundance: -
d_gene: TRBD1
v_gene: TRBV7-9
j_gene: TRBJ2-5
CDR3nt: TGTGCCAGCAAACCGGGACAGGGGGACGAGACCCAGTACTTC
CDR3aa: CASKPGQGDETQYF

abundance: few
d_gene: TRBD1
v_gene: TRBV11-2
j_gene: TRBJ1-5
CDR3nt: TGTGCCAGCAGCCGCGACAGGGGAAATCAGCCCCAGCATTTT
CDR3aa: CASSRDRGNQPQHF

abundance: -
d_gene: TRBD2
v_gene: TRBV6-2/TRBV6-3
j_gene: TRBJ2-7
CDR3nt: TGTGCCAGCAGTCCTCAACTCCAGGGACTAGTCTCCTACGAGCAGTACTTC
CDR3aa: CASSPQLQGLVSYEQYF

abundance: few
d_gene: -
v_gene: TRBV20-1
j_gene: TRBJ1-2
CDR3nt: TGCAGTGCTAGAGATGCGGGAAACTATGGCTACACCTTC
CDR3aa: CSARDAGNYGYTF

abundance: -
d_gene: TRBD2
v_gene: TRBV11-2
j_gene: TRBJ2-3
CDR3nt: TGTGCCAGCAGCCGCAGACTAGCGGGAGGTAGCACAGATACGCAGTATTTT
CDR3aa: CASSRRLAGGSTDTQYF

abundance: -
d_gene: TRBD1
v_gene: TRBV30
j_gene: TRBJ2-7
CDR3nt: TGTGCCTGGACGCCCGGGACAGGCGTCTACGAGCAGTACTTC
CDR3aa: CAWTPGTGVYEQYF

abundance: -
d_gene: -
v_gene: TRBV10-3
j_gene: TRBJ2-3
CDR3nt: TGTGCCATCAGTGAGTTCCAGGATACGCAGTATTTT
CDR3aa: CAISEFQDTQYF

abundance: few
d_gene: -
v_gene: TRBV11-2
j_gene: TRBJ2-1
CDR3nt: TGTGCCAGCAGCTTAGAGCCCGGGTCCGAGCAGTTCTTC
CDR3aa: CASSLEPGSEQFF

abundance: -
d_gene: -
v_gene: TRBV10-3
j_gene: TRBJ2-7
CDR3nt: TGTGCCATCAGTGACCAACAGGGCTACGAGCAGTACTTC
CDR3aa: CAISDQQGYEQYF

abundance: few
d_gene: -
v_gene: TRBV27
j_gene: TRBJ1-5
CDR3nt: TGTGCCAGCAGCCTCCACGACTTCAGTCAGCCCCAGCATTTT
CDR3aa: CASSLHDFSQPQHF

abundance: -
d_gene: TRBD2
v_gene: TRBV28
j_gene: TRBJ2-1
CDR3nt: TGTGCCAGCAGTTCCCTTACTAGCGGGCGATACAATGAGCAGTTCTTC
CDR3aa: CASSSLTSGRYNEQFF

abundance: -
d_gene: -
v_gene: TRBV20-1
j_gene: TRBJ2-7
CDR3nt: TGCAGTGTTAGTGGCGGGAAATACGAGCAGTACTTC
CDR3aa: CSVSGGKYEQYF

abundance: few
d_gene: TRBD1
v_gene: TRBV28
j_gene: TRBJ2-1
CDR3nt: TGTGCCAGCAGAACAGGGGGCCTTCGTTCCCACGACAATGAGCAGTTCTTC
CDR3aa: CASRTGGLRSHDNEQFF

abundance: many
d_gene: -
v_gene: TRBV25-1
j_gene: TRBJ2-6
CDR3nt: TGTGCCAGCATCGACCCGGGGGCCTCTGGGGCCAACGTCCTGACTTTC
CDR3aa: CASIDPGASGANVLTF

abundance: -
d_gene: TRBD1
v_gene: TRBV2
j_gene: TRBJ2-3
CDR3nt: TGTGCCAGCAGTGCCGACAGGGGGCCCGATACGCAGTATTTT
CDR3aa: CASSADRGPDTQYF

abundance: -
d_gene: -
v_gene: TRBV10-2
j_gene: TRBJ1-3
CDR3nt: TGCGCCAGCAGGGCAGGGAAATTAGGGGGAAACACCATATATTTT
CDR3aa: CASRAGKLGGNTIYF

abundance: once
d_gene: -
v_gene: TRBV5-1
j_gene: TRBJ2-5
CDR3nt: TGCGCCAGCAGCTTAATGCGGGGCCAAGAGACCCAGTACTTC
CDR3aa: CASSLMRGQETQYF

abundance: -
d_gene: TRBD2
v_gene: TRBV10-3
j_gene: TRBJ2-3
CDR3nt: TGTGCCATCAGTGGGACTAGCGGGAGCGTCTATAGCACAGATACGCAGTATTTT
CDR3aa: CAISGTSGSVYSTDTQYF

abundance: few
d_gene: -
v_gene: TRBV4-3
j_gene: TRBJ2-5
CDR3nt: TGCGCCAGCAGCCAAGAGGACATTAGAGGGGAGACCCAGTACTTC
CDR3aa: CASSQEDIRGETQYF

abundance: many
d_gene: TRBD2
v_gene: TRBV6-4
j_gene: TRBJ2-1
CDR3nt: TGTGCCAGCAGTGTATCTAGCGGTTACAATGAGCAGTTCTTC
CDR3aa: CASSVSSGYNEQFF

abundance: -
d_gene: -
v_gene: TRBV2
j_gene: TRBJ1-3
CDR3nt: TGTGCCAGCGGGAAACAGGGAGGGGGAAACACCATATATTTT
CDR3aa: CASGKQGGGNTIYF

abundance: -
d_gene: -
v_gene: TRBV12-3/TRBV12-4
j_gene: TRBJ1-6
CDR3nt: TGTGCCAGCAGTTTAGGGGGGGCCCCAAGCGATTCACCCCTCCACTTT
CDR3aa: CASSLGGAPSDSPLHF

abundance: once
d_gene: TRBD2
v_gene: TRBV25-1
j_gene: TRBJ2-7
CDR3nt: TGTGCCAGCAGTGCCTCCCTGGAAGTCAGCGGGAGGTCCTACGAGCAGTACTTC
CDR3aa: CASSASLEVSGRSYEQYF

abundance: few
d_gene: TRBD1
v_gene: TRBV19
j_gene: TRBJ1-1
CDR3nt: TGTGCCAGTAGTGCAAGACAGGGTAAGAACACTGAAGCTTTCTTT
CDR3aa: CASSARQGKNTEAFF

abundance: -
d_gene: TRBD2
v_gene: TRBV2
j_gene: TRBJ2-1
CDR3nt: TGTGCCAGCAGTGCGACCCGGACTAGCGGGAACTATGAGCAGTTCTTC
CDR3aa: CASSATRTSGNYEQFF

abundance: -
d_gene: -
v_gene: TRBV9
j_gene: TRBJ2-3
CDR3nt: TGTGCCAGCAGCGTAGGGCTAGCGAGCACAGATACGCAGTATTTT
CDR3aa: CASSVGLASTDTQYF

abundance: few
d_gene: -
v_gene: TRBV5-1
j_gene: TRBJ2-7
CDR3nt: TGCGCCAGCAGCTTGGAATCTGGGGGCATAGCGCAGTACTTC
CDR3aa: CASSLESGGIAQYF

abundance: -
d_gene: TRBD1
v_gene: TRBV7-2
j_gene: TRBJ2-3
CDR3nt: TGTGCCAGCAGCTCCCTGGACAGGGGCCCAGATACGCAGTATTTT
CDR3aa: CASSSLDRGPDTQYF

abundance: -
d_gene: TRBD2
v_gene: TRBV20-1
j_gene: TRBJ2-1
CDR3nt: TGCAGTGCTAGAGGCGGGGGGGCCGCTAACGAGCAGTTCTTC
CDR3aa: CSARGGGAANEQFF

abundance: many
d_gene: -
v_gene: TRBV12-3/TRBV12-4
j_gene: TRBJ1-2
CDR3nt: TGTGCCAGCAGTCTATACGAGGGACTCCAGGATGGCTACACCTTC
CDR3aa: CASSLYEGLQDGYTF

abundance: -
d_gene: -
v_gene: TRBV6-4
j_gene: TRBJ2-3
CDR3nt: TGTGCCAGCAGGAAGACACTCACAGATACGCAGTATTTT
CDR3aa: CASRKTLTDTQYF